Described below is a single T cell receptor (beta chain) sequence and its context. The sample is drawn from a study of T cells in Graves' hyperthyroidism and ophthalmopathy. The investigators amplified TCR beta CDR3 regions from RNA transcripts. HTBI primers were the set used in a first-round RT-PCR of the TCR CDR3. TCRdb fed the multiplex PCR reads into MiXCR, producing one record per CDR3 protein. This table has about 400,000 distinct CDR3 sequences, about 16% appearing once. The sequence came from a woman under 40 with Graves' hyperthyroidism. What was sequenced was blood.

The CDR3 sequence is CASSPPILAKNIQYF. The CDR3 bases are TGTGCCAGCTCACCACCTATACTAGCCAAAAACATTCAGTACTTC. The gene calls are TRBV18 and TRBJ2-4; D remains unclear. CDR3 length: 15 amino acids. Germline V lookup: CDR1 KGHSH, CDR2 LQKENI. The V end was cut by 0 bases, the J end by 0 bases, with 6 bases between.